This TCR beta chain was found in a study of tumor-infiltrating lymphocytes in oesophageal squamous cell carcinoma. Germline-derived CDR1 and CDR2 are SGHTA and FQGNSA. This CDR3 has 13 residues. TCRdb used MiXCR to reprocess the PCR reads, holding one entry per CDR3 protein. The sample shows tens of thousands of distinct CDR3 sequences, around 34% of them seen only once. The receptor's source is a female donor with esophageal squamous cell carcinoma. The sequenced sample was esophageal tumor tissue. The J gene is TRBJ2-3, the V gene TRBV7-2; 7 nucleotides agree with TRBD2. The J call may be mistaken, given a closer DNA end match to TRBJ2-1. Here the CDR3 reads CASSLAGVPEQFF. CDR3 nucleotide sequence: TGTGCCAGCAGCTTGGCGGGGGTCCCCGAGCAGTTCTTC.